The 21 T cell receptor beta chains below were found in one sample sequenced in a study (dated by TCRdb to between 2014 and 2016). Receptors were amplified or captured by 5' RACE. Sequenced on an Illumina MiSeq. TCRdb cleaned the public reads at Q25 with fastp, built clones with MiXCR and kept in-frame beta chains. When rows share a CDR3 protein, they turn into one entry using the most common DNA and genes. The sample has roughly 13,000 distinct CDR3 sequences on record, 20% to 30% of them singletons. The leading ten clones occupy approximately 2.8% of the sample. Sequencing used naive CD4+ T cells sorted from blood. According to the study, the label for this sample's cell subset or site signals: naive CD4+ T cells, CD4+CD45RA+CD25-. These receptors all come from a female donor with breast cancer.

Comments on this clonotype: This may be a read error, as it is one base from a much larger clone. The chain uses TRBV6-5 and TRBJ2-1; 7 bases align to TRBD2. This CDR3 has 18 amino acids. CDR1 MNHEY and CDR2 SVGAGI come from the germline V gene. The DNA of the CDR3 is TGTGCCAGCAGTTCCCCCTGGGTTGCTAGCGGATCCTGCAATGAGCAGTTCTTC. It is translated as CASSSPWVASGSCNEQFF.

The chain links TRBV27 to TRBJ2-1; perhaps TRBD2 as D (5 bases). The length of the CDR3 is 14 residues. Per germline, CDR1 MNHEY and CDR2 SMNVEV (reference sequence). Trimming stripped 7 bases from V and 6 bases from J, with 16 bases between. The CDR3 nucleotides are TGTGCCAGCACCTTACGCGGGTGTGGCAATGAGCAGTTCTTC. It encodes CASTLRGCGNEQFF.

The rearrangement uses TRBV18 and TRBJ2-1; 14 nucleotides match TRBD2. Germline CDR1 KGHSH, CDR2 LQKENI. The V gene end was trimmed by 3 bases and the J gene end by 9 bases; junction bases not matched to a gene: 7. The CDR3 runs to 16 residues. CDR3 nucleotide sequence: TGTGCCAGCTCACCGTCGACTAGCGGGAGGGCCGCTGAGCAGTTCTTC. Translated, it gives CASSPSTSGRAAEQFF.

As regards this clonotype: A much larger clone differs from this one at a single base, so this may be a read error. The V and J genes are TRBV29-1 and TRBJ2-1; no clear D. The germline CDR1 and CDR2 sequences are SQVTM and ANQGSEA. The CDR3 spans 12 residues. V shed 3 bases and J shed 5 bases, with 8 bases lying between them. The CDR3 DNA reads TGCAGCGTTGATGGGATAGACAATGAGCAGTTCTTC. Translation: CSVDGIDNEQFF.

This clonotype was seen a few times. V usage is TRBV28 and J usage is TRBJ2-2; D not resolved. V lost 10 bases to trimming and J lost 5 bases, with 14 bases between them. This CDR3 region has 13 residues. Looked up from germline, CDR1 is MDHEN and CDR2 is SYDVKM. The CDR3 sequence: CATQTDATGELFF. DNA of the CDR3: TGTGCCACCCAGACGGACGCGACCGGGGAGCTGTTTTTT.

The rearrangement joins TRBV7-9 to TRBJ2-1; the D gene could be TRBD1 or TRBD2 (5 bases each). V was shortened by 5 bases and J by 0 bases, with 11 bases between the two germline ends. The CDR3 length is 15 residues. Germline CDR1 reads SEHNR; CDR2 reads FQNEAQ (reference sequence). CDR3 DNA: TGTGCCAGCAGCAATACTGGGGGCTCCTACAATGAGCAGTTCTTC. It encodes CASSNTGGSYNEQFF.

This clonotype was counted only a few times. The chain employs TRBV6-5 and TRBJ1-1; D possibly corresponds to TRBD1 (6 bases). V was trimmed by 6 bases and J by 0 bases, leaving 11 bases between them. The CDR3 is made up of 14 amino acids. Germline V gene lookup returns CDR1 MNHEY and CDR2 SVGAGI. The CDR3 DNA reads TGTGCCAGCAGCGAGGGGGATCTGAACACTGAAGCTTTCTTT. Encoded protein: CASSEGDLNTEAFF.

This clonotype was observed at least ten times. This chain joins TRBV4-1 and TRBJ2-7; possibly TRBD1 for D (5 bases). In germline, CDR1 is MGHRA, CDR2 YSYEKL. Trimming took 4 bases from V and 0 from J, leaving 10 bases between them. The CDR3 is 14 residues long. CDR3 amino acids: CASSPQGSSYEQYF. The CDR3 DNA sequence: TGCGCCAGCAGCCCCCAGGGAAGCTCCTACGAGCAGTACTTC.

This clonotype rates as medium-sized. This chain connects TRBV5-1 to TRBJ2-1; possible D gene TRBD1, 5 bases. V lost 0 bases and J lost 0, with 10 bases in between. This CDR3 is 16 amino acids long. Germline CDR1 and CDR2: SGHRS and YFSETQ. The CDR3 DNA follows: TGCGCCAGCAGCTTGGGCGACAGATTCTCCTACAATGAGCAGTTCTTC. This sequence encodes CASSLGDRFSYNEQFF.

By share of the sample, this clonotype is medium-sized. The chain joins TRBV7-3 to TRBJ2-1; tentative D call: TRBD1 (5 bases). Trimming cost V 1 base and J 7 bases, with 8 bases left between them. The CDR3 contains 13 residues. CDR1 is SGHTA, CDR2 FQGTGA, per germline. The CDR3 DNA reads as TGTGCCAGCAGCTTAATGCAGGGTAATGAGCAGTTCTTC. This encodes CASSLMQGNEQFF. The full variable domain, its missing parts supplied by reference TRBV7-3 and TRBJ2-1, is GAGVSQTPSNKVTEKGKYVELRCDPISGHTALYWYRQSLGQGPEFLIYFQGTGAADDSGLPNDRFFAVRPEGSVSTLKIQRTERGDSAVYLCASSLMQGNEQFFGPGTRLTVL.

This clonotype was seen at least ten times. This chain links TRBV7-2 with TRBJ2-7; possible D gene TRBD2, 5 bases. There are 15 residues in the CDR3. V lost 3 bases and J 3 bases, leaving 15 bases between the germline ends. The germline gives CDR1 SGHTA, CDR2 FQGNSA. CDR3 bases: TGTGCCAGCAGCTTCGGTGGGAGTGGTGTCTACGAGCAGTACTTC. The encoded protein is CASSFGGSGVYEQYF.

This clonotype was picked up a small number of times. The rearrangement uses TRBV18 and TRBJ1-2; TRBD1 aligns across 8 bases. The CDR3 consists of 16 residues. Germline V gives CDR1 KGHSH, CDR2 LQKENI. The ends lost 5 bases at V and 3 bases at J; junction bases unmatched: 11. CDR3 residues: CASSSTGGARDYGYTF. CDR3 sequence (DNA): TGTGCCAGCTCATCTACAGGGGGGGCCCGGGACTATGGCTACACCTTC. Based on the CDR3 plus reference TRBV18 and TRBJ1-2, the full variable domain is NAGVMQNPRHLVRRRGQEARLRCSPMKGHSHVYWYRQLPEEGLKFMVYLQKENIIDESGMPKERFSAEFPKEGPSILRIQQVVRGDSAAYFCASSSTGGARDYGYTFGSGTRLTVV.

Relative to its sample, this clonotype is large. CDR3 in amino acids: CASLPSGRGEKLFF. Here the CDR3 DNA reads TGTGCCAGCCTCCCGAGTGGAAGAGGTGAAAAACTGTTTTTT. V usage is TRBV12-3 or TRBV12-4 and J usage is TRBJ1-4, with D unresolved. The CDR3 runs 14 residues. V lost 8 bases, J lost 7 bases, and 17 bases lay in between.

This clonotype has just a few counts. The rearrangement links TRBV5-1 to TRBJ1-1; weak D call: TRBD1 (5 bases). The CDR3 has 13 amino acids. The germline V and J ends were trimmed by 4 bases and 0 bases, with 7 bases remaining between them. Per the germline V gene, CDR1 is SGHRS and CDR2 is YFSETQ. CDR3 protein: CASSKDMNTEAFF. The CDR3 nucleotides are TGCGCCAGCAGCAAGGACATGAACACTGAAGCTTTCTTT.

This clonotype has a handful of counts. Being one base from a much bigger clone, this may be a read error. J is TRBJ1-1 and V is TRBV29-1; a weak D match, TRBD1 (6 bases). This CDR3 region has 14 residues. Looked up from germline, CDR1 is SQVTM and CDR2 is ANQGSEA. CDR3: CSVDRGSMETGAFF. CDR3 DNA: TGCAGCGTTGACAGGGGATCGATGGAGACTGGAGCTTTCTTT.

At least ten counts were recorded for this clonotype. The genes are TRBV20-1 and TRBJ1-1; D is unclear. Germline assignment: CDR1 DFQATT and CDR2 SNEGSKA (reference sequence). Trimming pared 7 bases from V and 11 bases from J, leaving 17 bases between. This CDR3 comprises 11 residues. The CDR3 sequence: CSETDHAGAFF. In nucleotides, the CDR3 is TGCAGTGAAACAGACCATGCCGGGGCTTTCTTT.

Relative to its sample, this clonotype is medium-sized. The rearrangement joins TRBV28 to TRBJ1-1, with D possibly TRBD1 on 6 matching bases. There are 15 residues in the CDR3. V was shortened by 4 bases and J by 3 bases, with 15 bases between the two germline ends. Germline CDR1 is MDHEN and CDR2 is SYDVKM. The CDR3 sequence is CASSSQTGYYTEAFF. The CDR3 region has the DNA TGTGCCAGCAGTTCCCAAACAGGGTATTACACTGAAGCTTTCTTT.

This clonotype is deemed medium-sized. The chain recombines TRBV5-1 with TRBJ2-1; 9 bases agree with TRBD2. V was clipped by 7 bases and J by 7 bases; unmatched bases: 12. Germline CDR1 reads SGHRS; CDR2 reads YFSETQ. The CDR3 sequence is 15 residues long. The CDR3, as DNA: TGCGCCAGCGTCTTCGCTAGCGGGACCCAGAATGAGCAGTTCTTC. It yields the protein CASVFASGTQNEQFF. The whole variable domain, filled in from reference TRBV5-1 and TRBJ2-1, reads KAGVTQTPRYLIKTRGQQVTLSCSPISGHRSVSWYQQTPGQGLQFLFEYFSETQRNKGNFPGRFSGRQFSNSRSEMNVSTLELGDSALYLCASVFASGTQNEQFFGPGTRLTVL.

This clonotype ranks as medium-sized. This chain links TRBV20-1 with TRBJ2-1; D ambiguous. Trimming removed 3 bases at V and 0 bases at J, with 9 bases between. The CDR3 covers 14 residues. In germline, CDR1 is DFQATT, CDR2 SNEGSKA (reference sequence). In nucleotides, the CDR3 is TGCAGTGCTAGTCGGTGGAACTCCTACAATGAGCAGTTCTTC. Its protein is CSASRWNSYNEQFF.

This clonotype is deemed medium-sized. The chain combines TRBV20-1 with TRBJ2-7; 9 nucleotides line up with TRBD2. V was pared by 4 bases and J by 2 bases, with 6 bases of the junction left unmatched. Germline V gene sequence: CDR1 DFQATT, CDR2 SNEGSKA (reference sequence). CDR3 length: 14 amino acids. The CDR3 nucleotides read TGCAGTGCTATCTGGGCGGGAGGGCCCTACGAGCAGTACTTC. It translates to CSAIWAGGPYEQYF.

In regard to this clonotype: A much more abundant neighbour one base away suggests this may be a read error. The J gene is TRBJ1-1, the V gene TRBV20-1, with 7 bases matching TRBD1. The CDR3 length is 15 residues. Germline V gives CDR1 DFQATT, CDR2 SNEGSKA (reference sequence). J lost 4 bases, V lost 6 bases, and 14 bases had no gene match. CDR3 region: CSADPIDREATEAFF. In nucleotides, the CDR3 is TGCAGTGCCGACCCTATTGACAGGGAGGCCACTGAAGCTTTCTTT.